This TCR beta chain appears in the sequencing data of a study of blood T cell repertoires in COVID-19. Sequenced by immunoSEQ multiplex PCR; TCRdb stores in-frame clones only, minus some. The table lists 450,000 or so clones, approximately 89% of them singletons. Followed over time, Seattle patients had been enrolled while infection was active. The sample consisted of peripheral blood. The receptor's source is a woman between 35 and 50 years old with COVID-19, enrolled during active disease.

This CDR3 reads CASSPRTPHSSPLHF. The CDR3 DNA reads TGTGCCAGCAGTCCCCGGACACCCCATAGTTCACCCCTCCACTTT. The chain is built from TRBV2 and TRBJ1-6, with D perhaps matching TRBD1 (5 bases). V was trimmed by 5 bases and J by 9 bases, leaving 17 bases between them. The CDR3 sequence is 15 residues long. The germline gives CDR1 SNHLY, CDR2 FYNNEI.